These 15 T cell receptor beta chains were sequenced from one sample in a study of cytomegalovirus exposure and HLA in healthy donors. 13 Jbeta primers and 60 Vbeta primers were used for the PCR. Data came from immunoSEQ multiplex PCR; TCRdb stores just in-frame clones and leaves some out. The data show under 65,000 clones, around 80% seen once. Sequenced sample: PBMCs. These TCRs come from a man aged 50 or older in good health and CMV-seronegative.

The rearrangement joins TRBV5-4 to TRBJ2-3; no clear D gene. Germline values: CDR1 SGHNT, CDR2 YYREEE (reference sequence). This CDR3 is 15 amino acids long. Trimming shortened V by 0 bases and J by 0 bases, and 8 bases separated the two germline ends. The CDR3 DNA reads as TGTGCCAGCAGCTTGGTCTTCCAGAGCACAGATACGCAGTATTTT. Translation: CASSLVFQSTDTQYF.

This clone was counted between two and nine times. The gene calls are TRBV6-6 and TRBJ1-2, with D maybe TRBD1 (5 bases). Per germline, CDR1 MNHNY and CDR2 SVGAGI (reference sequence). This CDR3 has 13 amino acids. Trimming shortened V by 6 bases and J by 4 bases, and 12 bases separated the two germline ends. CDR3 region: CASRPPGGYGYTF. CDR3 sequence (DNA): TGTGCCAGCAGACCTCCGGGGGGCTATGGCTACACCTTC.

A single count supports this clone. The chain couples TRBV5-1 to TRBJ2-3; possibly TRBD1 for D (5 bases). Germline V gene lookup returns CDR1 SGHRS and CDR2 YFSETQ. V dropped 3 bases and J dropped 6 bases, with 11 bases sitting between them. The CDR3 loop spans 13 amino acids. DNA for the CDR3: TGCGCCAGCAGCTCAAATGCAGGGGATACGCAGTATTTT. This gives the protein CASSSNAGDTQYF.

The chain joins TRBV15 to TRBJ2-7; 9 bases match TRBD1. The CDR3 runs to 15 residues. V shed 2 bases and J 6 bases; nucleotides not matched to a gene: 8. CDR1 LNHNV and CDR2 YYDKDF come from the germline V gene (reference sequence). The CDR3: CATSRPLGQGTEQYF. Here the CDR3 DNA reads TGTGCCACCAGCAGACCCCTGGGACAGGGAACCGAGCAGTACTTC.

The chain uses TRBV5-1 and TRBJ2-1; D is possibly TRBD2 (7 bases). This CDR3 comprises 13 residues. V lost 0 bases, J lost 8 bases, and 9 bases lay in between. The germline gives CDR1 SGHRS, CDR2 YFSETQ. In DNA, the CDR3 is TGCGCCAGCAGCTTGGGCGGGGGCTATGAGCAGTTCTTC. It encodes CASSLGGGYEQFF.

This clone came up once. V gene TRBV10-2 combines with J gene TRBJ2-5, with D maybe TRBD1 (6 bases). V shed 3 bases and J shed 6 bases, with 11 bases lying between them. The germline gives CDR1 WSHSY, CDR2 SAAADI. The CDR3 has 13 amino acids. In DNA, the CDR3 is TGCGCCAGCAGTGATTCAGGGGTAAAGACCCAGTACTTC. Translated: CASSDSGVKTQYF.

This clone appeared a single time. The chain combines TRBV5-1 with TRBJ1-1; D gene ambiguous. This CDR3 is built from 13 residues. V was cut by 2 bases and J by 0 bases, with 5 bases left in between. Germline V gene data show CDR1 as SGHRS and CDR2 as YFSETQ. The CDR3 DNA reads TGCGCCAGCAGCTTTTCAATGAACACTGAAGCTTTCTTT. Amino acid sequence: CASSFSMNTEAFF.

This rearrangement joins TRBV27 to TRBJ1-3; perhaps TRBD1 as D (6 bases). V lost 4 bases and J 0 bases, leaving 19 bases between the germline ends. Germline V CDR1 and CDR2: MNHEY, SMNVEV (reference sequence). The CDR3 sequence is 18 residues long. DNA for the CDR3: TGTGCCAGCAGTTCGTACAGGGATCCTACAAACTCTGGAAACACCATATATTTT. This gives the protein CASSSYRDPTNSGNTIYF.

The chain joins TRBV11-2 to TRBJ2-2; TRBD2 aligns across 9 bases. Germline CDR1 is SGHAT and CDR2 is FQNNGV. The trim removed 5 bases at V and 6 bases at J, leaving 10 bases unmatched. The CDR3 has 16 residues. The chain's CDR3 is CASSREPKRGAGELFF. In DNA, the CDR3 is TGTGCCAGCAGCCGGGAACCAAAGCGGGGGGCCGGGGAGCTGTTTTTT.

The gene calls are TRBV29-1 and TRBJ2-2; no firm D call. V lost 6 bases to trimming and J lost 3 bases, with 14 bases between them. The CDR3 has 14 amino acids. Germline CDR1 reads SQVTM; CDR2 reads ANQGSEA. As DNA, the CDR3 is TGCAGCGTCCAAAATGTACCGGACACCGGGGAGCTGTTTTTT. The encoded protein is CSVQNVPDTGELFF.

The gene calls are TRBV5-4 and TRBJ1-2, with TRBD1 as a possible D gene (5 bases). The CDR3 sequence is 13 residues long. Trimming removed 0 bases at V and 7 bases at J, with 10 bases between. Germline CDR1 is SGHNT and CDR2 is YYREEE (reference sequence). CDR3 sequence (DNA): TGTGCCAGCAGCTTGGGCCCGGGACTTGGCTACACCTTC. Protein: CASSLGPGLGYTF.

This clone was seen only a few times. V gene TRBV5-8 combines with J gene TRBJ1-4; D call uncertain. The CDR3 totals 15 residues. The ends were cut back, 3 bases at V and 3 bases at J, with 12 bases in the middle. The germline V gene encodes CDR1 SGHTS and CDR2 YDEGEE. The CDR3: CASSYTGRANEKLFF. The DNA for the CDR3 is TGTGCCAGCAGCTACACCGGGAGGGCTAATGAAAAACTGTTTTTT. The full variable domain, completed using reference TRBV5-8 and TRBJ1-4, is EAGVTQSPTHLIKTRGQQATLRCSPISGHTSVYWYQQALGLGLQFLLWYDEGEERNRGNFPPRFSGRQFPNYSSELNVNALELEDSALYLCASSYTGRANEKLFFGSGTQLSVL.

V usage is TRBV9 and J usage is TRBJ1-5; 10 nucleotides match TRBD1. Losses at the gene ends were 3 bases for V and 7 bases for J; bases not matched to a gene: 1. The CDR3 runs 13 residues. From germline, CDR1 is SGDLS and CDR2 YYNGEE. CDR3 coding DNA: TGTGCCAGCAGCGGACAGGGGGCGCAGCCCCAGCATTTT. It translates to CASSGQGAQPQHF.

In DNA form, the CDR3 reads TGTGCCAGCAGCATGGGACTAGCGGGGGGTAGCTCCTACAATGAGCAGTTCTTC. Its translation: CASSMGLAGGSSYNEQFF. This rearrangement joins TRBV5-4 to TRBJ2-1; 15 bases are a match to TRBD2. CDR3 length: 18 residues. J was trimmed by 0 bases and V by 4 bases; bases with no gene match: 5. Per germline, CDR1 SGHNT and CDR2 YYREEE (reference sequence).

J is TRBJ1-2 and V is TRBV4-3; D is perhaps TRBD1 (5 bases). Germline V gene data show CDR1 as LGHNA and CDR2 as YSLEER. The CDR3 runs to 14 residues. Between the trimmed V and J ends, which lost 5 bases and 0 bases, there was a span of 10 bases. This chain's CDR3 is CASSTRVANYGYTF. In DNA, the CDR3 is TGCGCCAGCAGCACCAGGGTTGCTAACTATGGCTACACCTTC.